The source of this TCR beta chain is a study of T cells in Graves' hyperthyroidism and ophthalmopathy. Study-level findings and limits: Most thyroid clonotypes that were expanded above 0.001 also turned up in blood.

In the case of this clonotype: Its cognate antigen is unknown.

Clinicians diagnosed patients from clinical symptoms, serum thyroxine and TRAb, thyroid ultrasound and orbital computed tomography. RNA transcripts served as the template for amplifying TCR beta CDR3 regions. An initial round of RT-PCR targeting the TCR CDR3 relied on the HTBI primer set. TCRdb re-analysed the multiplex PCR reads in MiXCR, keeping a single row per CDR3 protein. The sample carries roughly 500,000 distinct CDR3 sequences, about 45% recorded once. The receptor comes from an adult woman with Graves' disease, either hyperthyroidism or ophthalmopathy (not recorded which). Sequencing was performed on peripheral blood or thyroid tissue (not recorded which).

The DNA for the CDR3 is TGTGCCAGTAGTGGCCTCCGGACAGGGGCAACCTACGAGCAGTACTTC. Its translation: CASSGLRTGATYEQYF. The chain carries TRBV19 and TRBJ2-7, with 9 bases matching TRBD1. V was clipped by 5 bases and J by 2 bases; unmatched bases: 10. Germline CDR1 LNHDA, CDR2 SQIVND (reference sequence). This CDR3 is built from 16 residues.